Following are 8 T cell receptor beta chains from one sample sequenced in a study of regulatory T cells in long-lasting Graves disease. According to the study, TCR beta libraries were built with iRepertoire HTBI primers and CDR3-region Arm-PCR. TCRdb independently ran MiXCR on the multiplex PCR reads; one entry per CDR3 protein. The data show about 400,000 distinct CDR3 sequences, around 16% seen once. Time point defined: newly diagnosed GD, antithyroid drugs for less than 3 months. There was RNA extracted from PBMCs, and the TCR library was made from it. The sequenced sample was peripheral blood mononuclear cells (PBMCs), obtained at new diagnosis, from a patient treated with antithyroid drugs. The receptors derive from a female donor with Graves disease.

This clonotype was detected many times. This chain uses TRBV28 with TRBJ2-7; TRBD2 agrees at 9 bases. The length of the CDR3 is 15 residues. Per germline, CDR1 MDHEN and CDR2 SYDVKM. Trimming removed 2 bases from V and 9 bases from J; junction bases left unmatched: 11. The CDR3 loop reads CASSLLGLAGPPQYF. The CDR3 region has the DNA TGTGCCAGCAGTTTACTCGGGCTAGCGGGACCTCCGCAGTACTTC.

This clonotype has more than one count but fewer than ten. This chain joins TRBV4-3 and TRBJ2-1; no firm D call. Between the trimmed V and J ends, which lost 1 base and 5 bases, there was a span of 18 bases. Germline CDR1 reads LGHNA; CDR2 reads YSLEER. CDR3 length: 17 residues. The CDR3 DNA reads TGCGCCAGCAGCCAAGTGTCTTCGGGCCTAGGAGACAATGAGCAGTTCTTC. Protein product: CASSQVSSGLGDNEQFF.

This clonotype came up a few times. The CDR3 nucleotides read TGTGCCAGCAGCTTGTTCTCTGAAGCTTTCTTT. The encoded protein is CASSLFSEAFF. The chain combines TRBV5-6 with TRBJ1-1; D is uncertain. Germline values: CDR1 SGHDT, CDR2 YYEEEE. The CDR3 is 11 amino acids. The ends were cut back, 1 base at V and 6 bases at J, with 4 bases in the middle.

This clonotype was observed at least ten times. This chain links TRBV11-2 with TRBJ2-3; D possibly corresponds to TRBD1 (5 bases). V was pared by 7 bases and J by 2 bases, with 19 bases between. CDR3 length equals 16 residues. Looked up from germline, CDR1 is SGHAT and CDR2 is FQNNGV. This CDR3 is CASKPGPTAHTDTQYF. DNA for the CDR3: TGTGCCAGCAAACCCGGGCCGACAGCGCACACAGATACGCAGTATTTT.

This clonotype was recorded at least ten times. V gene TRBV6-1 combines with J gene TRBJ1-4; weak D call: TRBD1 (5 bases). There are 15 residues in the CDR3. Per germline, CDR1 MNHNS and CDR2 SASEGT. The ends were cut back, 2 bases at V and 0 bases at J, with 7 bases in the middle. CDR3 bases: TGTGCCAGCAGTGAACAGGGAGCAACTAATGAAAAACTGTTTTTT. Its translation: CASSEQGATNEKLFF.

This clonotype was counted many times. The chain combines TRBV9 with TRBJ2-7, with no clear D. The V and J ends lost 0 bases and 4 bases respectively, with 11 bases between them. Per the germline V gene, CDR1 is SGDLS and CDR2 is YYNGEE. This CDR3 is 14 amino acids long. CDR3 protein: CASSVGPEEYEQYF. DNA of the CDR3: TGTGCCAGCAGCGTAGGCCCCGAGGAGTACGAGCAGTACTTC.

This clonotype was seen at least ten times. The rearrangement uses TRBV5-4 and TRBJ1-4, with D uncertain. V dropped 4 bases and J dropped 0 bases, with 13 bases sitting between them. The CDR3 has 16 residues. Germline CDR1 and CDR2: SGHNT and YYREEE (reference sequence). CDR3 sequence reads: CASSHREASTNEKLFF. CDR3 bases: TGTGCCAGCAGCCACCGGGAGGCCTCAACTAATGAAAAACTGTTTTTT.

The chain recombines TRBV29-1 with TRBJ2-2; D is undetermined. The CDR3 has 14 residues. CDR1 is SQVTM and CDR2 is ANQGSEA in the germline V gene. The ends were cut back, 7 bases at V and 3 bases at J, with 15 bases in the middle. This CDR3 reads CSATLGRDTGELFF. In DNA, the CDR3 is TGCAGCGCCACGCTGGGTCGCGACACCGGGGAGCTGTTTTTT.